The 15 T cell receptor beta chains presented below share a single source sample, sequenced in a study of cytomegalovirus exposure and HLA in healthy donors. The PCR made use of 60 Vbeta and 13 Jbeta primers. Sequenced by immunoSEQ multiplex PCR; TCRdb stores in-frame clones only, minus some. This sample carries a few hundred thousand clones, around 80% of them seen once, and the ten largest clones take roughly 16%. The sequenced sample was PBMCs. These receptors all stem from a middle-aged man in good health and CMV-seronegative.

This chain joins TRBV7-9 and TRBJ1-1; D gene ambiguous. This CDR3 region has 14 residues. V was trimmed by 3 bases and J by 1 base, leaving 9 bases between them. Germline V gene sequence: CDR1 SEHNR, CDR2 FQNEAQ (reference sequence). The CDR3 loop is CASSFWPTNTEAFF. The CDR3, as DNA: TGTGCCAGCAGCTTTTGGCCCACGAACACTGAAGCTTTCTTT.

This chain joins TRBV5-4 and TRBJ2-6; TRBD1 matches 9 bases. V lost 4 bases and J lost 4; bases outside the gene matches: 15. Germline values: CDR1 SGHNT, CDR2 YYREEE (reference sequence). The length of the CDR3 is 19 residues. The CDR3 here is CASSPGGGQGSWGANVLTF. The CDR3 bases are TGTGCCAGCAGCCCTGGCGGGGGACAGGGCTCATGGGGGGCCAACGTCCTGACTTTC. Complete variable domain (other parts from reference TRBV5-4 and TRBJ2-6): ETGVTQSPTHLIKTRGQQVTLRCSSQSGHNTVSWYQQALGQGPQFIFQYYREEENGRGNFPPRFSGLQFPNYSSELNVNALELDDSALYLCASSPGGGQGSWGANVLTFGAGSRLTVL.

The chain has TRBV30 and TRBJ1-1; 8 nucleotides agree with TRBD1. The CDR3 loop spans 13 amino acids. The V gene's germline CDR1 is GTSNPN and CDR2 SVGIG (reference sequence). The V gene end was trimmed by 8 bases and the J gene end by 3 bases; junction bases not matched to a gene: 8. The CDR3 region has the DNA TGTGCCGTGGACAGGGCACTTGACACTGAAGCTTTCTTT. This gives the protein CAVDRALDTEAFF.

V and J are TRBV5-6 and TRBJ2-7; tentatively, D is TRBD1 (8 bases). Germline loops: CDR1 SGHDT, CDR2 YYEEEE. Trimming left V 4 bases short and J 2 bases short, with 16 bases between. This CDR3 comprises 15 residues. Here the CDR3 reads CASSDTGGAPYEQYF. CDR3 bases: TGTGCCAGCAGCGATACAGGGGGGGCCCCCTACGAGCAGTACTTC.

The CDR3 is CASSYMGLAGDEQYF. In DNA, the CDR3 is TGTGCCAGCAGTTACATGGGACTAGCGGGAGACGAGCAGTACTTC. The rearrangement uses TRBV6-6 and TRBJ2-7, with 14 bases matching TRBD2. CDR1 and CDR2 (germline): MNHNY, SVGAGI (reference sequence). The CDR3 is 15 amino acids. J lost 5 bases, V lost 2 bases, and 2 bases had no gene match.

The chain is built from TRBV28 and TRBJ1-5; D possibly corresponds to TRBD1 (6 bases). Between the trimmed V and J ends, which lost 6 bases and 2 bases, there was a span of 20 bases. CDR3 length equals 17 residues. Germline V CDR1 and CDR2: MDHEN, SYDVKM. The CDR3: CASRANRGGARNQPQHF. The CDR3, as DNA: TGTGCCAGCAGAGCGAATCGCGGGGGGGCTCGCAATCAGCCCCAGCATTTT.

The DNA for the CDR3 is TGTGCCAGCAGCTTAGATCAGGGGAGATGGGAGCAGTACTTC. Encoded protein: CASSLDQGRWEQYF. The genes are TRBV7-9 and TRBJ2-7; tentative D call: TRBD1 (6 bases). The CDR3 runs to 14 residues. With 1 base removed from V and 7 bases from J, the gap between germline ends came to 14 bases. Per germline, CDR1 SEHNR and CDR2 FQNEAQ (reference sequence). The entire variable domain, with the rest obtained from reference TRBV7-9 and TRBJ2-7, is as follows: DTGVSQNPRHKITKRGQNVTFRCDPISEHNRLYWYRQTLGQGPEFLTYFQNEAQLEKSRLLSDRFSAERPKGSFSTLEIQRTEQGDSAMYLCASSLDQGRWEQYFGPGTRLTVT.

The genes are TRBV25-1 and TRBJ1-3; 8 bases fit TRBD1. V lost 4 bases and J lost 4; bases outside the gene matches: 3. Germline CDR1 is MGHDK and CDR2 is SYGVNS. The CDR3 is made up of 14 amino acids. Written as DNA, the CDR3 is TGTGCCAGCAGTGTGACAGGGGTCGGAAACACCATATATTTT. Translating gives CASSVTGVGNTIYF.

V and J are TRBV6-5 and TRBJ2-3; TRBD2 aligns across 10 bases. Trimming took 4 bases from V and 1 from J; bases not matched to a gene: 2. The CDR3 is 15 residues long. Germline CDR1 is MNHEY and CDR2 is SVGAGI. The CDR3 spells CASSWGTSGTDTQYF. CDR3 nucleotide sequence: TGTGCCAGCAGTTGGGGGACTAGCGGCACAGATACGCAGTATTTT.

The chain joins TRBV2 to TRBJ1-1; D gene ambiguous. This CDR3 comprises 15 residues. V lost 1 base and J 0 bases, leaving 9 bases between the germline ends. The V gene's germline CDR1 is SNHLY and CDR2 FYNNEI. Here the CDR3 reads CASSEGTVMNTEAFF. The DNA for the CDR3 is TGTGCCAGCAGTGAAGGTACAGTAATGAACACTGAAGCTTTCTTT.

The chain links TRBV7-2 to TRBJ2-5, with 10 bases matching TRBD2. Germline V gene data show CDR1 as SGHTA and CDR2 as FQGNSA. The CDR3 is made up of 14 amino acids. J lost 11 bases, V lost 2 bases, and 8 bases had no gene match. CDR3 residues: CASSLLSGGREQYF. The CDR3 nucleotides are TGTGCCAGCAGCTTACTTAGCGGGGGGAGGGAGCAGTACTTC.

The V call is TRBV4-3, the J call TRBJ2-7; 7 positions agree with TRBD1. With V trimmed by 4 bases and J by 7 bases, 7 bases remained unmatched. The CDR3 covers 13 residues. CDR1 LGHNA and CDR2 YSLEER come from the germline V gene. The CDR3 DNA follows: TGCGCCAGCAGCCCCGAGACAGGGTTGGAGCAGTACTTC. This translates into CASSPETGLEQYF.

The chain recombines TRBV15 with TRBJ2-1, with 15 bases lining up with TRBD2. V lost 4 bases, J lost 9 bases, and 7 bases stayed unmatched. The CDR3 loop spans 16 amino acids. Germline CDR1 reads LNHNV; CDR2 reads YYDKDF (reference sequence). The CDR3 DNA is TGTGCCACCAGCATCGGCGGGACTAGCGGGAGGTCTGAGCAGTTCTTC. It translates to CATSIGGTSGRSEQFF.

In nucleotides, the CDR3 is TGTGCCACCAGCGGGGACAGGGAGAGCAATCAGCCCCAGCATTTT. It yields the protein CATSGDRESNQPQHF. The V call is TRBV15, the J call TRBJ1-5; 9 nucleotides align to TRBD1. Germline assignment: CDR1 LNHNV and CDR2 YYDKDF (reference sequence). The CDR3 contains 15 residues. The V segment lost 5 bases and the J segment 1 base; nucleotides outside the gene matches: 3.

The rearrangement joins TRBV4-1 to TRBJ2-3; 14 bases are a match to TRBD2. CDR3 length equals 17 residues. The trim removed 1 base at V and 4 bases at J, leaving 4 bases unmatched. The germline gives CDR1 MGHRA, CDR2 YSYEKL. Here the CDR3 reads CASSQAGTSGSADTQYF. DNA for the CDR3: TGCGCCAGCAGCCAAGCCGGGACTAGCGGGAGCGCAGATACGCAGTATTTT.